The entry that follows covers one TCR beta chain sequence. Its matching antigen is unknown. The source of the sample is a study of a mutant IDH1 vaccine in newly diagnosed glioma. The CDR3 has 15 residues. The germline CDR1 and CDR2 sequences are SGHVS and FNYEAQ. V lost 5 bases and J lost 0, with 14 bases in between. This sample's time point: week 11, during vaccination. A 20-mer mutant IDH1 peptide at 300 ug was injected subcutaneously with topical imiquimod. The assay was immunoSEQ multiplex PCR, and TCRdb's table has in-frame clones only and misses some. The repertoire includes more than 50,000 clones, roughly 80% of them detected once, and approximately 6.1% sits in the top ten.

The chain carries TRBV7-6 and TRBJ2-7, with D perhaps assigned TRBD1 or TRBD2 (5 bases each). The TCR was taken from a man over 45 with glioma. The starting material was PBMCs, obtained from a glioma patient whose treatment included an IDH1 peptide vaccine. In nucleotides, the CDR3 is TGTGCCAGCAGCCCACGGATCGGGGCCTCCTACGAGCAGTACTTC. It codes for CASSPRIGASYEQYF.